This TCR beta chain was sequenced for a study of blood T cell repertoires in COVID-19. About the study: Specimens from acute and convalescent COVID-19 originated in the United States, Italy and Spain.

CDR3 size: 15 residues. Germline CDR1 and CDR2: MNHEY and SMNVEV (reference sequence). V was pared by 4 bases and J by 5 bases, with 17 bases between. Sequenced by immunoSEQ multiplex PCR; TCRdb stores in-frame clones only, minus some. The data show 150,000 to 200,000 clones, with approximately 85% seen just once and approximately 10% held by the top ten. The TCR originated in a man aged 40-49 years who had recovered from COVID-19. This rearrangement joins TRBV27 to TRBJ2-5; D is perhaps TRBD1 (6 bases). Sample: PBMCs or T cells enriched from blood (not recorded which). The CDR3 DNA follows: TGTGCCAGCAGTTCCCTTCAGGGGACCCGGGAGACCCAGTACTTC. Translated: CASSSLQGTRETQYF.